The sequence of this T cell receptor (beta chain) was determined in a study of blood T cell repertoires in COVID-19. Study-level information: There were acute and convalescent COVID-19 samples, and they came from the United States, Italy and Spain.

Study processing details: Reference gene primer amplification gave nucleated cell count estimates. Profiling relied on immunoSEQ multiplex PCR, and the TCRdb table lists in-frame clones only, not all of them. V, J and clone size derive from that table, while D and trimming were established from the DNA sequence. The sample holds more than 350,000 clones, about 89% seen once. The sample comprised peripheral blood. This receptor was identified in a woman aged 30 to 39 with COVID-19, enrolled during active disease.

DNA for the CDR3: TGCGCCAGCAGCCTTGGACAGGGAGTATGGCCCCAGCATTTT. Translation gives CASSLGQGVWPQHF. The chain employs TRBV4-1 and TRBJ1-5; 8 bases match TRBD1. V gave up 4 bases and J gave up 9 bases; unmatched junction bases: 8. The germline V gene encodes CDR1 MGHRA and CDR2 YSYEKL. The CDR3 spans 14 residues.